The 19 T cell receptor beta chains reported below all come from one sample, sequenced in a study of cytomegalovirus exposure and HLA in healthy donors. Vbeta (60) and Jbeta (13) primers were used in the PCR. Sequenced by immunoSEQ multiplex PCR; TCRdb stores in-frame clones only, minus some. The sample yields 150,000 to 180,000 clones, approximately 69% seen once. Material for sequencing was PBMCs. These receptors were obtained from a man younger than 40 in good health and CMV-seronegative.

The CDR3 nucleotides are TGTGCCAGCAGCCCAGGACAGAGTGAAGCTTTCTTT. It specifies CASSPGQSEAFF. The V and J genes are TRBV7-9 and TRBJ1-1; perhaps TRBD1 as D (6 bases). In germline, CDR1 is SEHNR, CDR2 FQNEAQ (reference sequence). The V end lost 5 bases, the J end lost 7 bases, and 11 bases lay between the germline ends. CDR3 size: 12 residues.

The gene calls are TRBV7-9 and TRBJ2-5, with D possibly being TRBD1 (7 bases). CDR3 length equals 14 residues. V lost 5 bases, J lost 5 bases, and 15 bases lay in between. Germline loops: CDR1 SEHNR, CDR2 FQNEAQ (reference sequence). The CDR3 here is CASSPPGGMETQYF. CDR3 nucleotide sequence: TGTGCCAGCAGCCCCCCAGGGGGGATGGAGACCCAGTACTTC.

This chain uses TRBV7-2 with TRBJ2-2; D remains ambiguous. CDR3 length: 14 residues. The germline gives CDR1 SGHTA, CDR2 FQGNSA. Deletions cut 1 base from V and 6 bases from J, with 9 bases between. CDR3: CASSLVREAGELFF. The CDR3 DNA follows: TGTGCCAGCAGCTTAGTGAGAGAGGCCGGGGAGCTGTTTTTT.

This chain joins TRBV5-1 and TRBJ2-7; 7 bases map to TRBD1. The CDR3 sequence is 15 residues long. Looked up from germline, CDR1 is SGHRS and CDR2 is YFSETQ. Trimming took 1 base from V and 1 from J; bases not matched to a gene: 5. The CDR3, as DNA: TGCGCCAGCAGCTTGCGAGACAGGGCTTCCTACGAGCAGTACTTC. This codes for CASSLRDRASYEQYF.

This chain uses TRBV4-3 with TRBJ2-7, with a weak D call TRBD2 (6 bases). Trimming took off 0 bases at V and 3 bases at J, with 12 bases between the two ends. Germline V CDR1 and CDR2: LGHNA, YSLEER. This CDR3 contains 15 residues. The CDR3, as DNA: TGCGCCAGCAGCCAAGATTCGGGGGAAGGCTACGAGCAGTACTTC. Protein sequence: CASSQDSGEGYEQYF.

The genes are TRBV7-9 and TRBJ2-1; D is ambiguous. Germline loops: CDR1 SEHNR, CDR2 FQNEAQ (reference sequence). Trimming removed 8 bases from V and 7 bases from J, with 12 bases in between. This CDR3 contains 12 residues. The CDR3 loop reads CASGYERNEQFF. The CDR3 DNA follows: TGTGCCAGCGGTTACGAGAGGAATGAGCAGTTCTTC.

V usage is TRBV28 and J usage is TRBJ2-5, with 7 bases matching TRBD1. This CDR3 is built from 13 residues. CDR1 MDHEN and CDR2 SYDVKM come from the germline V gene. V gave up 6 bases and J gave up 6 bases; unmatched junction bases: 7. The CDR3 DNA sequence: TGTGCCAGCAGGACAGGGAGCGTGAAGACCCAGTACTTC. Translating gives CASRTGSVKTQYF.

The chain couples TRBV5-4 to TRBJ2-1; D is uncertain. Germline lookup yields CDR1 SGHNT and CDR2 YYREEE (reference sequence). This CDR3 is 18 amino acids long. The V and J ends lost 0 bases and 1 base respectively, with 17 bases between them. CDR3 coding DNA: TGTGCCAGCAGCTTGGCCTTCCGCGGAATGCGGTCCTACAATGAGCAGTTCTTC. It yields the protein CASSLAFRGMRSYNEQFF.

The chain carries TRBV28 and TRBJ2-7, with D perhaps matching TRBD2 (6 bases). Germline V lookup: CDR1 MDHEN, CDR2 SYDVKM. The CDR3 consists of 13 residues. Trimming cost V 6 bases and J 3 bases, with 12 bases left between them. CDR3 in DNA: TGTGCCAGCAGCGGGTTGGGGGGCTACGAGCAGTACTTC. As protein: CASSGLGGYEQYF.

The chain has TRBV9 and TRBJ2-5; TRBD2 matches 10 bases. J lost 3 bases, V lost 0 bases, and 2 bases had no gene match. The germline V gene has CDR1 SGDLS and CDR2 YYNGEE. The CDR3 loop spans 15 amino acids. The CDR3 sequence: CASSVGAGGKETQYF. In DNA form, the CDR3 reads TGTGCCAGCAGCGTAGGAGCGGGGGGGAAAGAGACCCAGTACTTC.

This chain connects TRBV27 to TRBJ1-1, with D perhaps TRBD1 (6 bases). With 6 bases removed from V and 1 base from J, the gap between germline ends came to 15 bases. Germline CDR1 MNHEY, CDR2 SMNVEV (reference sequence). The CDR3 loop spans 15 amino acids. CDR3 loop: CASSAPSTGNTEAFF. CDR3 in DNA: TGTGCCAGCAGCGCCCCCTCGACAGGGAACACTGAAGCTTTCTTT.

The V call is TRBV6-4, the J call TRBJ2-1, with D perhaps matching TRBD2 (6 bases). CDR1 is MRHNA and CDR2 is SNTAGT in the germline V gene. The CDR3 has 13 residues. V shed 3 bases and J shed 7 bases, with 10 bases lying between them. The chain's CDR3 is CASSEEEGNEQFF. CDR3 DNA sequence: TGTGCCAGCAGTGAGGAGGAGGGGAATGAGCAGTTCTTC.

This clone was found a few times. The V and J genes are TRBV9 and TRBJ1-4; 10 nucleotides match TRBD1. Trimming cost V 5 bases and J 0 bases; bases outside gene matches: 16. The CDR3 runs to 20 residues. Germline assignment: CDR1 SGDLS and CDR2 YYNGEE. The CDR3 sequence is CASSPLKDGTGVSTNEKLFF. CDR3 coding DNA: TGTGCCAGCAGTCCCCTCAAAGACGGGACAGGGGTTTCAACTAATGAAAAACTGTTTTTT.

The rearrangement joins TRBV10-3 to TRBJ2-1, with TRBD2 matching 7 bases. Germline V gene lookup returns CDR1 ENHRY and CDR2 SYGVKD. The CDR3 runs to 18 residues. The junction had 16 bases not matched to a gene; V was cut back by 3 bases and J by 5 bases. The CDR3 nucleotides are TGTGCCATCAGTGACTCAATCGGGGCGGGGGTCCCAGACAATGAGCAGTTCTTC. Translation gives CAISDSIGAGVPDNEQFF.

J is TRBJ2-7 and V is TRBV9; no firm D call. Germline values: CDR1 SGDLS, CDR2 YYNGEE. The CDR3 is 15 residues long. V shed 1 base and J shed 3 bases, with 14 bases lying between them. The CDR3 is CASSVQGATIYEQYF. The CDR3 DNA is TGTGCCAGCAGCGTACAAGGAGCAACAATCTACGAGCAGTACTTC.

V and J are TRBV5-8 and TRBJ2-1; possible D gene TRBD1, 5 bases. There are 16 residues in the CDR3. Germline CDR1 SGHTS, CDR2 YDEGEE. The germline V and J ends were trimmed by 2 bases and 4 bases, with 16 bases remaining between them. The CDR3 coding sequence is TGTGCCAGCAGCTTAGGACAAGGGGTGGGATACAATGAGCAGTTCTTC. Its translation is CASSLGQGVGYNEQFF.

This sequence joins TRBV10-3 and TRBJ1-4, with D perhaps matching TRBD1 (6 bases). The germline V gene encodes CDR1 ENHRY and CDR2 SYGVKD. This CDR3 is 13 amino acids long. V was clipped by 4 bases and J by 5 bases, with 8 bases between them. The DNA of the CDR3 is TGTGCCATCAGTGGGACAGTGAATGAAAAACTGTTTTTT. Its protein product is CAISGTVNEKLFF.

The J gene is TRBJ1-1, the V gene TRBV7-8, with no clear D. The CDR3 has 14 residues. V lost 5 bases to trimming and J lost 1 base, with 11 bases between them. Germline V gene sequence: CDR1 SGHVS, CDR2 FQNEAQ. CDR3 coding DNA: TGTGCCAGCAGCCCCACTGCAGGGAACACTGAAGCTTTCTTT. Protein sequence: CASSPTAGNTEAFF.

The chain links TRBV7-6 to TRBJ2-3, with 9 bases fitting TRBD1. The CDR3 extends over 15 amino acids. CDR1 and CDR2 (germline): SGHVS, FNYEAQ. V lost 5 bases, J lost 3 bases, and 6 bases stayed unmatched. CDR3 in amino acids: CASSLGTGRTDTQYF. The CDR3 DNA reads TGTGCCAGCAGCCTCGGGACAGGGAGGACAGATACGCAGTATTTT.